In its sample, the clone carrying this T cell receptor (beta chain) was seen a few times. Its antigen is unknown. The data are from a study of response to subunit inactivated influenza vaccine. Study-level results: Each seasonal influenza vaccination recruits few new T cells, the authors suggested.

There are 12 residues in the CDR3. V was cut by 2 bases and J by 6 bases, with 5 bases left in between. TCRdb called the RT-PCR reads again in MiXCR, with one record for every CDR3 protein. Of roughly 570,000 distinct CDR3 sequences listed, around 15% are singletons. This TCR came from a man between 50 and 59 years old who received an inactivated influenza vaccine. Source: PBMCs from blood, taken approximately 13 days after vaccination. The rearrangement joins TRBV12-3 or TRBV12-4 to TRBJ1-5, with D hard to call. CDR3 sequence reads: CASSLIGQPQHF. CDR3 nucleotides: TGTGCCAGCAGTTTAATAGGTCAGCCCCAGCATTTT.